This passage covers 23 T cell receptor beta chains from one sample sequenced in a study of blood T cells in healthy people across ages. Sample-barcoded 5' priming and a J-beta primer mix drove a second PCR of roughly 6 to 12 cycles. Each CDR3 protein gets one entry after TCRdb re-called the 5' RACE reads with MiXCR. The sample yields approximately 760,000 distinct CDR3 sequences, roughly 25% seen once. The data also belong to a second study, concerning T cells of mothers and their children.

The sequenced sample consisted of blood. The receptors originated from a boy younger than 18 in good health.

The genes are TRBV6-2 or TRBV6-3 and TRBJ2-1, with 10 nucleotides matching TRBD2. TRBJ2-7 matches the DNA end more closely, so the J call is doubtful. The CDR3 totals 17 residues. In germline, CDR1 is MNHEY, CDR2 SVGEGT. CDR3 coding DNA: TGTGCCAGCAGAAACCAGCGGGAGGGTGGAGAGGTCTACGAGCAGTACTTC. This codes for CASRNQREGGEVYEQYF.

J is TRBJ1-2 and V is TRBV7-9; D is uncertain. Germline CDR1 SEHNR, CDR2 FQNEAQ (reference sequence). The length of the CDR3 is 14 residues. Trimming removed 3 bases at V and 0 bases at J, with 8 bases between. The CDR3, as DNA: TGTGCCAGCAGCTTCGCTCAGGCTAACTATGGCTACACCTTC. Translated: CASSFAQANYGYTF.

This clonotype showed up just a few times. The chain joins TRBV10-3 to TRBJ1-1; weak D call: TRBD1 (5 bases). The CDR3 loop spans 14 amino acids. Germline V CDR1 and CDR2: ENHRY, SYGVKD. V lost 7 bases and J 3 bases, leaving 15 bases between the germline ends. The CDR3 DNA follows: TGTGCCATCAAAGATTACCTAGGGGACACTGAAGCTTTCTTT. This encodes CAIKDYLGDTEAFF.

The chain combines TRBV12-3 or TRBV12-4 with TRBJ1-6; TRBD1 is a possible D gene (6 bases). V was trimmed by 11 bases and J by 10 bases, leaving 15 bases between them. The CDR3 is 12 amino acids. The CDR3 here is CASGQGQSPLHF. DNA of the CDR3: TGTGCCTCGGGGCAGGGGCAATCACCCCTCCACTTT.

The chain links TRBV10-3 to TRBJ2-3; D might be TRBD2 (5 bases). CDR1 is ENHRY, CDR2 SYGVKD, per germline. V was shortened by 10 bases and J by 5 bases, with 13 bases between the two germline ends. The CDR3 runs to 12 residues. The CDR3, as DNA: TGTGCCACAGGACTGTCCGAAGATACGCAGTATTTT. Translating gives CATGLSEDTQYF.

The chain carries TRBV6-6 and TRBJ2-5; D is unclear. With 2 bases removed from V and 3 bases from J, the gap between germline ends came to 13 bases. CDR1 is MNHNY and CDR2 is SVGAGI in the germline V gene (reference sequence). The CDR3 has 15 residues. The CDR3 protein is CASSYPPTLEETQYF. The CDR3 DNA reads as TGTGCCAGCAGTTACCCCCCTACGCTTGAAGAGACCCAGTACTTC.

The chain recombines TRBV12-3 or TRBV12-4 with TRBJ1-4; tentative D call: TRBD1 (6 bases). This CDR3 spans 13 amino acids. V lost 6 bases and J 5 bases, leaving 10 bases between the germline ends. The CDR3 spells CASSIQGNEKLFF. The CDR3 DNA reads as TGTGCCAGCAGCATACAGGGAAATGAAAAACTGTTTTTT.

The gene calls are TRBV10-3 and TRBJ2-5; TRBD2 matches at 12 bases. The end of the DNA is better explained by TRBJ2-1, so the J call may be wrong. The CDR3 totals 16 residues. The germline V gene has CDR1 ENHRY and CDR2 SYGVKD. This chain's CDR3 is CAISDPMTSGGDEQFF. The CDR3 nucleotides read TGTGCCATCAGTGACCCGATGACTAGCGGGGGTGATGAGCAGTTCTTC.

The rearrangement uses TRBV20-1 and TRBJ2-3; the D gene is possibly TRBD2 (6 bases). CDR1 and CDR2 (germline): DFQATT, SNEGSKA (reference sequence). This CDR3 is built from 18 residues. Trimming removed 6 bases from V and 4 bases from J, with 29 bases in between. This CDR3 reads CSAPVPLFPGGGSDTQYF. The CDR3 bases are TGCAGTGCGCCCGTCCCTCTCTTTCCTGGGGGAGGATCAGATACGCAGTATTTT.

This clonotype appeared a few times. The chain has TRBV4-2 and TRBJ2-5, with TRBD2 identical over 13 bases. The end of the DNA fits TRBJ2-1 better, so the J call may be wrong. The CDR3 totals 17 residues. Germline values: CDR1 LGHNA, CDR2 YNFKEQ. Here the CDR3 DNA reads TGTGCCAGCAGCCAAGAACTACTAGCGGGGGGGTCGGATGAGCAGTTCTTC. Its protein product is CASSQELLAGGSDEQFF.

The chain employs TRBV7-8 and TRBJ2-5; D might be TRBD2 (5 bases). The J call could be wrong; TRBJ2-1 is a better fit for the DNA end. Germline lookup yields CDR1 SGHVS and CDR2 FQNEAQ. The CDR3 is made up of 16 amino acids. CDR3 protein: CASSLVLGARLGEQFF. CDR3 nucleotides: TGTGCCAGCAGCTTAGTTCTGGGAGCCCGATTAGGTGAGCAGTTCTTC.

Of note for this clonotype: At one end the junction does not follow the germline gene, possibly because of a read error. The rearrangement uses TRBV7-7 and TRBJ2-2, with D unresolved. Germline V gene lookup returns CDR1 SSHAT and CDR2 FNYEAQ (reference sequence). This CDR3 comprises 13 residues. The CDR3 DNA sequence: TGTGCTAGCAGCCCCATGAACACCGGGGAGCTGTTTTTT. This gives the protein CASSPMNTGELFF. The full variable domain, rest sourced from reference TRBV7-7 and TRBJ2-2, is GAGVSQSPRYKVTKRGQDVTLRCDPISSHATLYWYQQALGQGPEFLTYFNYEAQPDKSGLPSDRFSAERPEGSISTLTIQRTEQRDSAMYRCASSPMNTGELFFGEGSRLTVL.

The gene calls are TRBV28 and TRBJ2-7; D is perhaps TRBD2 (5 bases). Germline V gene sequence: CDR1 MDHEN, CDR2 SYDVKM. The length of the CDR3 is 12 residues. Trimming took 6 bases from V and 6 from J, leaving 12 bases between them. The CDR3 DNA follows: TGTGCCAGCAGAACCGGACGGGGCGAGCAGTACTTC. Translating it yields CASRTGRGEQYF.

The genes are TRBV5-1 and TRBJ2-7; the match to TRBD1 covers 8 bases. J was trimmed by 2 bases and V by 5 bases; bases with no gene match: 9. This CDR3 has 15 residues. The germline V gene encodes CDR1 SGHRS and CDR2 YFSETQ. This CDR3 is CASSTTGGLTYEQYF. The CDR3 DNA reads TGCGCCAGCAGTACTACAGGGGGGCTGACCTACGAGCAGTACTTC.

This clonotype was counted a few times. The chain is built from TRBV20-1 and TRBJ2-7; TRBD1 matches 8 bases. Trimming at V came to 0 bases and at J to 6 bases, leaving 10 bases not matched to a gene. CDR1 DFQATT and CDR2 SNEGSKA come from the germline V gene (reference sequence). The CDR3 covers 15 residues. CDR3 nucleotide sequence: TGCAGTGCTAGAGACGTTGACAGGGGATACGGCGAGCAGTACTTC. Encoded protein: CSARDVDRGYGEQYF.

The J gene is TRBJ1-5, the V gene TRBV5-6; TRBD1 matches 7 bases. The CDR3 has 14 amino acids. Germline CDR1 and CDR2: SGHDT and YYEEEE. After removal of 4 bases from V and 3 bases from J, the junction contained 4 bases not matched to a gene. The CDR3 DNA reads TGTGCCAGCAGCGACGGGACAGTCAATCAGCCCCAGCATTTT. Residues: CASSDGTVNQPQHF.

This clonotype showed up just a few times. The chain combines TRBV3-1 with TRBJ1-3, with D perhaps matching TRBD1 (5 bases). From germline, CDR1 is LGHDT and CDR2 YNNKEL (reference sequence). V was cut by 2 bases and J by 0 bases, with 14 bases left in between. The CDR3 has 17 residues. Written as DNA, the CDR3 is TGTGCCAGCAGCCAAATGCCGGGACGAACCTCTGGAAACACCATATATTTT. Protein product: CASSQMPGRTSGNTIYF.

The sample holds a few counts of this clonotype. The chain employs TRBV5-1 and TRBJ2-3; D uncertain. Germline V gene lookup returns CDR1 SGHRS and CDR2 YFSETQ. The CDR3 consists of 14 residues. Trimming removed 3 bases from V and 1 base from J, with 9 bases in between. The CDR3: CASSSNPGTDTQYF. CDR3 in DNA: TGCGCCAGCAGCTCCAACCCGGGCACAGATACGCAGTATTTT.

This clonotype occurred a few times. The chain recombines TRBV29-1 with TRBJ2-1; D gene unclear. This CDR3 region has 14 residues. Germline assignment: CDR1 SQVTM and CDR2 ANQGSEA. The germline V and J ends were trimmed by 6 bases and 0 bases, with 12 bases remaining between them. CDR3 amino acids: CSVNSFGSYNEQFF. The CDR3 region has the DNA TGCAGCGTGAACAGCTTCGGCTCCTACAATGAGCAGTTCTTC.

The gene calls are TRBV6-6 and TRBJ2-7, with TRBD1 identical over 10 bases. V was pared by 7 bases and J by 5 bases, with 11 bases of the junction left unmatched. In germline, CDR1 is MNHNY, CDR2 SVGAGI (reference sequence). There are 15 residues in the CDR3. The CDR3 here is CASKKPGQGFDEQYF. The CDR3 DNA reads TGTGCCAGCAAGAAGCCGGGACAGGGGTTTGACGAGCAGTACTTC.

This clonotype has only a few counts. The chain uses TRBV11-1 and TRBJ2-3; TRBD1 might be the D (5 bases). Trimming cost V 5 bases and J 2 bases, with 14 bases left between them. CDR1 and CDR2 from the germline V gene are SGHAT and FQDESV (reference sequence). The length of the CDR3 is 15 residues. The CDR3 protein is CASSTQGRYTDTQYF. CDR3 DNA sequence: TGTGCCAGCAGCACCCAGGGAAGATACACAGATACGCAGTATTTT.

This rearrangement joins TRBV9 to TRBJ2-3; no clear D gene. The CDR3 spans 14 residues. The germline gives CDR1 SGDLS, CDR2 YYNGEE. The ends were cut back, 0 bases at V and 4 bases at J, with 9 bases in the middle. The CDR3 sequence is CASSVDGVPDTQYF. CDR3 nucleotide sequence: TGTGCCAGCAGCGTAGATGGAGTTCCAGATACGCAGTATTTT.

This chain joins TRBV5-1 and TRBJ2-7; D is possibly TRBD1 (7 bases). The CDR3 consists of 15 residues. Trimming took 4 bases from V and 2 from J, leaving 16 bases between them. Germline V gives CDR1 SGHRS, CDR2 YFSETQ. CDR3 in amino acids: CASSPGGGGTYEQYF. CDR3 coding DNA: TGCGCCAGCAGCCCGGGCGGAGGGGGCACCTACGAGCAGTACTTC.